The rows below give T cell receptor beta chains drawn from one sample of a study of blood T cell repertoires in COVID-19. Produced via immunoSEQ multiplex PCR; TCRdb's table is partial and in-frame only. The table shows about 140,000 clones, with approximately 87% occurring only once. Input material: PBMCs or T cells enriched from blood (not recorded which). The receptors here all came from a man aged 50 to 59 in a cohort exposed to, infected with or recovered from COVID-19 (not recorded which). CDR3s include the opening cysteine and the closing phenylalanine or tryptophan. A D gene is named only where the DNA matches it firmly. Some rows have no size entry. The others give once, few or many, or a class for an expanded clone.

>TRBV7-6|NA|15|TRBJ1-4|NA
CASSPTRATNEKLFF
TGTGCCAGCAGCCCGACAAGAGCAACTAATGAAAAACTGTTTTTT
>TRBV4-1|NA|12|TRBJ1-2|NA
CASSQDSYGYTF
TGCGCCAGCAGCCAAGACAGCTATGGCTACACCTTC
>TRBV30|NA|16|TRBJ2-3|TRBD2
CAWSGERGGNTDTQYF
TGTGCCTGGAGCGGAGAGCGGGGGGGAAACACAGATACGCAGTATTTT
>TRBV7-2|NA|14|TRBJ1-5|NA
CASSPTDSNQPQHF
TGTGCCAGCAGCCCCACAGATAGCAATCAGCCCCAGCATTTT
>TRBV7-2|NA|13|TRBJ2-7|NA
CASSPLPFAEQYF
TGTGCCAGCAGCCCACTCCCGTTCGCCGAGCAGTACTTC
>TRBV5-1|NA|13|TRBJ1-3|NA
CASSEGDGNTIYF
TGCGCCAGCAGCGAAGGGGATGGAAACACCATATATTTT
>TRBV5-1|NA|15|TRBJ1-1|TRBD1
CASSSGTGLNTEAFF
TGCGCCAGCAGCTCCGGGACAGGGTTGAACACTGAAGCTTTCTTT
>TRBV28|NA|15|TRBJ1-5|NA
CASRPRDLGNQPQHF
TGTGCCAGCAGACCCAGGGATTTAGGGAATCAGCCCCAGCATTTT
>TRBV6-6|NA|12|TRBJ2-7|NA
CASGGGTNEQYF
TGTGCCAGTGGGGGGGGGACAAACGAGCAGTACTTC
>TRBV27|NA|14|TRBJ2-7|TRBD2
CASSSGTTTYEQYF
TGTGCCAGCAGCTCCGGGACTACCACCTACGAGCAGTACTTC
>TRBV6-2/TRBV6-3|NA|18|TRBJ2-4|TRBD2
CASSFGTSGILAKNIQYF
TGTGCCAGCAGCTTCGGGACTAGCGGTATACTAGCCAAAAACATTCAGTACTTC
>TRBV6-5|NA|13|TRBJ1-5|NA
CASRQEVSQPQHF
TGTGCCAGCAGGCAGGAGGTATCCCAGCCCCAGCATTTT
>TRBV29-1|NA|12|TRBJ1-1|TRBD1
CSVAGQGGKAFF
TGCAGCGTGGCGGGACAGGGGGGGAAGGCTTTCTTT
>TRBV28|NA|14|TRBJ1-4|NA
CASSLSRVGEKLFF
TGTGCCAGCAGTTTATCCAGGGTCGGTGAAAAACTGTTTTTT
>TRBV4-1|few|14|TRBJ2-1|TRBD2
CASSQDVLAVSGFF
TGCGCCAGCAGCCAAGATGTCCTAGCGGTCTCAGGGTTCTTC
>TRBV18|NA|17|TRBJ2-2|NA
CASSPFLVSRENGELFF
TGTGCCAGCTCACCGTTTCTGGTGTCCAGGGAAAACGGGGAGCTGTTTTTT
>TRBV28|NA|13|TRBJ1-1|NA
CASVERLNTEAFF
TGTGCCAGCGTAGAGCGGTTGAACACTGAAGCTTTCTTT
>TRBV7-9|NA|15|TRBJ1-5|TRBD1
CASSPGTGRNQPQHF
TGTGCCAGCAGCCCCGGGACAGGGAGGAATCAGCCCCAGCATTTT
>TRBV6-2/TRBV6-3|NA|13|TRBJ1-1|NA
CASSLAGYGEAFF
TGTGCCAGCAGTTTGGCGGGGTACGGTGAAGCTTTCTTT
>TRBV21-1|NA|14|TRBJ1-2|NA
CASSIRGFVWGYTF
TGTGCCAGCAGCATCAGGGGATTCGTGTGGGGCTACACCTTC
>TRBV15|NA|21|TRBJ2-3|TRBD2
CATSRSLPGLAGGLGTDTQYF
TGTGCCACCAGCAGGAGCCTGCCGGGACTAGCGGGAGGTTTAGGGACAGATACGCAGTATTTT
>TRBV18|NA|12|TRBJ1-3|NA
CASSPGGNTIYF
TGTGCCAGCTCACCCGGTGGAAACACCATATATTTT
>TRBV27|NA|13|TRBJ2-7|NA
CASSAVVSYEQYF
TGTGCCAGCAGTGCGGTTGTCTCCTACGAGCAGTACTTC
>TRBV9|NA|11|TRBJ2-7|NA
CASSARGLLFF
TGTGCCAGCAGCGCCAGAGGTCTTCTCTTCTTC
>TRBV2|once|12|TRBJ1-1|NA
CASSEQGGKAFF
TGTGCCAGCAGTGAACAGGGTGGGAAAGCTTTCTTT
>TRBV7-2|NA|15|TRBJ1-5|NA
CASSLDGDSNQPQHF
TGTGCCAGCAGCTTAGACGGTGATAGCAATCAGCCCCAGCATTTT
>TRBV4-1|NA|15|TRBJ1-2|TRBD1
CASSQVPQGTYGYTF
TGCGCCAGCAGCCAAGTACCACAGGGGACCTATGGCTACACCTTC
>TRBV30|NA|13|TRBJ2-3|NA
CAWCHQATDTQYF
TGTGCCTGGTGTCATCAGGCCACAGATACGCAGTATTTT
>TRBV3-1/TRBV3-2|NA|17|TRBJ2-6|TRBD1
CASSPGTGRSGANVLTF
TGTGCCAGCAGCCCCGGGACAGGGCGCTCTGGGGCCAACGTCCTGACTTTC
>TRBV6-5|NA|15|TRBJ1-2|NA
CASSRAGEGSTGYTF
TGTGCCAGCAGTAGGGCAGGGGAGGGGTCTACTGGCTACACCTTC
>TRBV19|once|13|TRBJ1-1|NA
CASSTVSGTEAFF
TGTGCCAGTAGTACTGTATCGGGAACTGAAGCTTTCTTT
>TRBV11-3|NA|15|TRBJ2-7|TRBD1
CASSLGEGQAYEQYF
TGTGCCAGCAGCTTAGGAGAGGGACAGGCTTACGAGCAGTACTTC
>TRBV13|NA|15|TRBJ1-2|NA
CASSLRVGAPFGYTF
TGTGCCAGCAGCCTGCGGGTGGGCGCCCCCTTCGGCTACACCTTC
>TRBV6-1|NA|16|TRBJ2-2|TRBD1
CASSDYTGASTGELFF
TGTGCCAGCAGTGACTACACAGGGGCAAGCACCGGGGAGCTGTTTTTT
>TRBV5-6|once|16|TRBJ1-1|TRBD1
CASSLSRGLLNTEAFF
TGTGCCAGCAGCCTCTCCAGGGGGCTATTAAACACTGAAGCTTTCTTT
>TRBV11-2|NA|14|TRBJ1-1|NA
CASSSSPRGTEAFF
TGTGCCAGCAGCTCCAGCCCCCGGGGTACTGAAGCTTTCTTT
>TRBV27|NA|12|TRBJ1-1|TRBD1
CASSHGQGQAFF
TGTGCCAGCAGTCACGGACAGGGTCAAGCTTTCTTT
>TRBV27|few|12|TRBJ1-5|NA
CASSTYGQPQHF
TGTGCCAGCAGTACCTACGGGCAGCCCCAGCATTTT
>TRBV7-2|once|14|TRBJ2-1|TRBD2
CASSSTGGRNEQFF
TGTGCCAGCAGCTCTACGGGGGGGCGGAATGAGCAGTTCTTC
>TRBV5-4|NA|16|TRBJ1-3|TRBD1
CASSSQGAYSGNTIYF
TGTGCCAGCAGCTCCCAGGGGGCCTACTCTGGAAACACCATATATTTT
>TRBV19|NA|12|TRBJ1-2|NA
CASSEQTYGYTF
TGTGCCAGTAGTGAACAGACCTATGGCTACACCTTC
>TRBV19|NA|13|TRBJ1-2|TRBD1
CASSIQGTGGYTF
TGTGCCAGTAGCATACAGGGGACGGGTGGCTACACCTTC
>TRBV4-1|NA|15|TRBJ1-1|NA
CASSHFTGTNTEAFF
TGCGCCAGCAGCCATTTTACCGGGACAAACACTGAAGCTTTCTTT
>TRBV4-1|NA|16|TRBJ2-7|NA
CASSPAPSQVTYEQYF
TGCGCCAGCAGCCCCGCCCCCTCTCAGGTGACCTACGAGCAGTACTTC
>TRBV5-7|NA|15|TRBJ1-6|TRBD1
CASSSPGQGCSPLHF
TGTGCCAGCAGCTCCCCGGGACAGGGGTGTTCACCCCTCCACTTT
>TRBV7-6|few|17|TRBJ2-5|TRBD1
CASSQTVHRGSSETQYF
TGTGCCAGCAGCCAGACCGTTCACAGGGGGTCCTCGGAGACCCAGTACTTC
>TRBV6-9|NA|19|TRBJ2-5|NA
CASSPFDSFTGTKRGSQYF
TGTGCCAGCAGTCCATTCGATTCTTTCACCGGGACAAAAAGAGGTTCCCAGTACTTC
>TRBV3-1/TRBV3-2|NA|13|TRBJ1-5|NA
CASSDTSNQPQHF
TGTGCCAGCAGCGACACTAGCAATCAGCCCCAGCATTTT
>TRBV27|NA|15|TRBJ2-5|TRBD1
CASSFQGALGETQYF
TGTGCCAGCAGTTTTCAGGGGGCGCTGGGAGAGACCCAGTACTTC